Listed here are 18 T cell receptor beta chains from one sample, sequenced in a study of tumor and adjacent non-tumor tissue in lung cancer. This sample's RNA came from whole unsorted tissue. A modified ARM-PCR protocol with three rounds of nested PCR amplified TCRbeta. One entry per CDR3 protein results from TCRdb running MiXCR on the multiplex PCR reads. The profile covers 110,000 or so distinct CDR3 sequences, with 75% appearing a single time and 37% taken by the ten largest. The material sequenced was lung tumor tissue. These receptors came from a woman aged 60-75 years with non-small cell lung cancer.

In regard to this clonotype: The junction departs from germline at one end; a sequencing error may be responsible. The V and J genes are TRBV11-1 and TRBJ2-2; 9 bases are a match to TRBD1. Germline loops: CDR1 SGHAT, CDR2 FQDESV (reference sequence). CDR3 size: 16 residues. The CDR3 spells CVSRAWTGVKTGELFF. CDR3 bases: TGTGTCAGCCGCGCCTGGACAGGGGTGAAAACCGGGGAGCTGTTTTTT.

Concerning this clonotype: A much larger clone sits a single nucleotide away, making a read error possible. The chain recombines TRBV6-2 or TRBV6-3 with TRBJ2-4; 9 bases align to TRBD1. This CDR3 has 14 residues. CDR1 and CDR2 (germline): MNHEY, SVGEGT. The CDR3 protein is CTSRSLGQGPIQYF. CDR3 nucleotide sequence: TGTACCAGCAGGAGCCTAGGACAGGGGCCCATTCAGTACTTC.

This clonotype showed up many times. The gene calls are TRBV7-2 and TRBJ2-7, with a possible D match to TRBD2 (6 bases). CDR3 size: 15 residues. Germline CDR1 reads SGHTA; CDR2 reads FQGNSA. With 5 bases removed from V and 3 bases from J, the gap between germline ends came to 17 bases. The CDR3 sequence: CASSPTRDSYYEQYF. The CDR3 bases are TGTGCCAGCAGCCCCACCCGGGACTCTTACTACGAGCAGTACTTC.

This clonotype was observed at least ten times. This chain uses TRBV10-3 with TRBJ2-1; 7 bases are a match to TRBD2. CDR1 ENHRY and CDR2 SYGVKD come from the germline V gene. V dropped 0 bases and J dropped 16; count of bases not matched to a gene: 9. The CDR3 length is 13 residues. CDR3 protein: CAISESRASGLFF. The CDR3 DNA sequence: TGTGCCATCAGTGAGTCGCGGGCTAGCGGCCTCTTCTTC.

Comment on this clonotype: Mismatch with germline at one junction end may stem from a read error. V usage is TRBV29-1 and J usage is TRBJ2-5, with D tentatively TRBD1 (6 bases). Germline V CDR1 and CDR2: SQVTM, ANQGSEA. This CDR3 has 12 residues. The CDR3 spells CSLRWGLKTQYF. In nucleotides, the CDR3 is TGCAGCCTCCGTTGGGGGCTGAAGACTCAGTACTTC.

This clonotype was observed at least ten times. This sequence joins TRBV14 and TRBJ1-5; D ambiguous. This CDR3 comprises 13 residues. V dropped 6 bases and J dropped 1 base, with 7 bases sitting between them. From germline, CDR1 is SGHDN and CDR2 FVKESK. The CDR3, as DNA: TGTGCCAGCAGTAGCCAGAGCAATCAGCCCCAGCATTTT. Its translation is CASSSQSNQPQHF.

This clonotype was counted a single time. This likely comes from a read error, as the CDR3 has no conserved phenylalanine or tryptophan at its end. The chain has TRBV11-1 and TRBJ1-1, with D unresolved. Germline V gene data show CDR1 as SGHAT and CDR2 as FQDESV (reference sequence). Trimming removed 1 base at V and 1 base at J, with 13 bases between. This CDR3 is 16 amino acids long. CDR3 nucleotides: TGTGCCAGCAGCTTAGTGGGCACTATCCCGAACACTGAAGCTTTCTAT. Its translation is CASSLVGTIPNTEAFY.

In its sample, this clonotype was seen a few times. This sequence may be a read error, since a much larger clone differs from it by one base. This rearrangement joins TRBV20-1 to TRBJ2-1, with D possibly TRBD2 on 5 matching bases. CDR1 is DFQATT and CDR2 is SNEGSKA in the germline V gene (reference sequence). The CDR3 contains 13 residues. The CDR3 nucleotides read TGCAATGCTTCGGGATCCAGGTACGATGAGCAGTTCTTC. It codes for CNASGSRYDEQFF.

The rearrangement uses TRBV11-3 and TRBJ2-1; possible D gene TRBD1, 5 bases. The CDR3 extends over 13 amino acids. Trimming pared 2 bases from V and 15 bases from J, leaving 17 bases between. The germline gives CDR1 SGHNT, CDR2 YENEEA. The CDR3 DNA follows: TGTGCCAGCAGCTTAATGGGTCAGGGAAATGCGTTCTTC. It translates to CASSLMGQGNAFF.

Turning to this clonotype: In this CDR3 the conserved last residue, phenylalanine or tryptophan, is missing, so a read error is likely. The gene calls are TRBV11-1 and TRBJ2-2; 12 nucleotides match TRBD2. Germline V gene sequence: CDR1 SGHAT, CDR2 FQDESV (reference sequence). This CDR3 is built from 17 residues. CDR3 DNA sequence: TGTGTCAGCAGCCCGCGACTAGCGGGAGAACCCACCGGGGAGCTGTTTGTT. As protein: CVSSPRLAGEPTGELFV.

This clonotype was counted only a few times. Relative to the germline gene, one junction end is altered; a read error may explain this. The chain combines TRBV11-2 with TRBJ2-2, with D possibly being TRBD2 (5 bases). Germline CDR1 SGHAT, CDR2 FQNNGV. The CDR3 loop spans 15 amino acids. The chain's CDR3 is CTSSLVPGSAGELFF. The CDR3 nucleotides are TGTACCAGCAGCTTAGTTCCGGGCAGCGCCGGGGAACTGTTTTTT.

As concerns this clonotype: A much more abundant neighbour one base away suggests this may be a read error. V and J are TRBV6-5 and TRBJ1-5; no clear D. This CDR3 spans 13 amino acids. Germline V gene sequence: CDR1 MNHEY, CDR2 SVGAGI. The CDR3 nucleotides read TGTGCCCGCAGTTTCGGACGGAATCAGCCCCAGCATTTT. Residues: CARSFGRNQPQHF.

Note on this clonotype: This may arise from a read error, as a much more abundant clone is one base away. The V gene is TRBV20-1, the J gene TRBJ1-1; the D gene is possibly TRBD1 (6 bases). The CDR3 covers 14 residues. The V gene lost 2 bases and the J gene lost 4 bases, with 14 bases spanning the gap. CDR1 and CDR2 (germline): DFQATT, SNEGSKA (reference sequence). The CDR3 is CSARSTRGGTEAFF. As DNA, the CDR3 is TGCAGTGCTAGATCCACCAGGGGTGGCACTGAAGCTTTCTTT.

Comment on this clonotype: At one end, the junction sequence differs from germline, possibly due to a read error. J is TRBJ2-5 and V is TRBV11-2; a possible D gene is TRBD1 (7 bases). There are 15 residues in the CDR3. From germline, CDR1 is SGHAT and CDR2 FQNNGV. CDR3 sequence reads: CVSSSTGTECGTQCF. For the CDR3, the DNA is TGTGTCAGCAGCTCGACAGGGACAGAGTGCGGGACCCAGTGCTTC.

Comment on this clonotype: Without the conserved terminal phenylalanine or tryptophan, this CDR3 likely stems from a read error. No DNA is shown, since the ends of the CDR3 on it are uncertain; the CDR3 is the one TCRdb lists. The chain joins TRBV11-1 to TRBJ1-2. The germline CDR1 and CDR2 sequences are SGHAT and FQDESV (reference sequence). The CDR3 adds up to 13 amino acids, both ends counted. The chain's CDR3 is CASSESGSMANII.

In the case of this clonotype: The junction differs from germline at one of its ends, possibly a read error. The rearrangement joins TRBV29-1 to TRBJ2-3; D is possibly TRBD2 (5 bases). This CDR3 spans 14 amino acids. Germline values: CDR1 SQVTM, CDR2 ANQGSEA. DNA of the CDR3: TGCAGCGTTGCCAGCGGAGGCGGCACAGATACGCAGTACTTT. Its translation: CSVASGGGTDTQYF.

About this clonotype itself: A much larger clone differs from this one at a single base, so this may be a read error. This chain uses TRBV6-5 with TRBJ1-2; D remains ambiguous. Per the germline V gene, CDR1 is MNHEY and CDR2 is SVGAGI. V was cut by 10 bases and J by 1 base, with 13 bases left in between. The CDR3 runs to 13 residues. As DNA, the CDR3 is TGTGCCACGAGAGGAGCCGTTAACTATGGCTACACCTTC. Its translation is CATRGAVNYGYTF.

In its sample, this clonotype was seen once. No conserved phenylalanine or tryptophan is present at the end of the CDR3, so a read error is the likely explanation. The rearrangement uses TRBV6-6 and TRBJ1-3, with D uncertain. The CDR3 is made up of 14 amino acids. V lost 5 bases, J lost 0 bases, and 8 bases lay in between. The germline CDR1 and CDR2 sequences are MNHNY and SVGAGI (reference sequence). The CDR3 nucleotides are TGTGCCAGCAGTGAAACTGCCTCTGGAAACACCATATATCTT. Residues: CASSETASGNTIYL.